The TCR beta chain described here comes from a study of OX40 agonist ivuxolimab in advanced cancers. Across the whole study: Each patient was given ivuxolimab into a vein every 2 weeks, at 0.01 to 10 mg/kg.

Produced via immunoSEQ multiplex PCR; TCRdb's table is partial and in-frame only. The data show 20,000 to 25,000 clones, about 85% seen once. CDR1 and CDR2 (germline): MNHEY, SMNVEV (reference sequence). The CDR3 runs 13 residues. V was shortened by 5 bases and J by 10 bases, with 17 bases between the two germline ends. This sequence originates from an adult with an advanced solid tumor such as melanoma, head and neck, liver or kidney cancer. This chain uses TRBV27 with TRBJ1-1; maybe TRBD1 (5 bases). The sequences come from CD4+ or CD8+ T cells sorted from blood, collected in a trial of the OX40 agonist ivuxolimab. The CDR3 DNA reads TGTGCCAGCAGTCCGACCGGGACCGTCCGAGCTTTCTTT. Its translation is CASSPTGTVRAFF.